Below, 9 T cell receptor beta chains from the same sample are listed, as sequenced in a study of shared clonotypes between healthy human individuals (dated by TCRdb to 2020 to 2022). Library creation used the immunoSEQ multiplex PCR assay. Here the immuneACCESS table is served through TCRdb, limited to in-frame sequences with V and J called. Missing clones are a known gap in these copies; in checked studies unresolved V genes cover under half, and the rest lacks a known reason. The table for this sample lists roughly 2.5 million clones; over 85% of them were counted only once. Over 0.12% of the sample comes from the top ten. Source material: naive CD4+ T cells sorted from blood. Interpreted using the paper, the cell subset or site label stands for: CD45RA+ positively selected. The source is a man between 18 and 29 years old in good health.

The rearrangement joins TRBV19 to TRBJ1-6, with 9 bases identical to TRBD1. V gave up 9 bases and J gave up 7 bases; unmatched junction bases: 7. CDR3 size: 14 residues. The germline gives CDR1 LNHDA, CDR2 SQIVND (reference sequence). CDR3 nucleotide sequence: TGTGCCAGCAGGTTTGGACAGGGGAATTCACCCCTCCACTTT. It translates to CASRFGQGNSPLHF.

The genes are TRBV7-2 and TRBJ2-3, with D possibly TRBD1 on 5 matching bases. The CDR3 is 16 residues long. Germline CDR1 and CDR2: SGHTA and FQGNSA. V lost 7 bases and J lost 2, with 19 bases in between. The CDR3 protein is CASTRPGRVITDTQYF. CDR3 coding DNA: TGTGCCAGCACACGGCCGGGCAGGGTCATCACAGATACGCAGTATTTT.

This chain uses TRBV30 with TRBJ2-1, with 7 bases aligning to TRBD2. The CDR3 has 16 amino acids. In germline, CDR1 is GTSNPN, CDR2 SVGIG (reference sequence). J lost 3 bases, V lost 0 bases, and 8 bases had no gene match. The CDR3: CAWSVRLADVYNEQFF. CDR3 bases: TGTGCCTGGAGTGTAAGGCTAGCGGATGTCTACAATGAGCAGTTCTTC.

This chain uses TRBV6-6 with TRBJ1-1; TRBD1 matches at 7 bases. The CDR3 is 14 amino acids. Germline CDR1 reads MNHNY; CDR2 reads SVGAGI (reference sequence). Unmatched junction bases numbered 2, after V lost 4 bases and J lost 0 bases. CDR3 loop: CASSSQGVNTEAFF. In DNA form, the CDR3 reads TGTGCCAGCAGTTCTCAGGGGGTGAACACTGAAGCTTTCTTT.

For this clone: The same CDR3 also results from other DNA sequences found in this sample. The gene calls are TRBV18 and TRBJ1-5; 7 bases map to TRBD1. Trimming cost V 4 bases and J 1 base; bases outside gene matches: 4. This CDR3 spans 15 amino acids. Germline loops: CDR1 KGHSH, CDR2 LQKENI. CDR3 sequence (DNA): TGTGCCAGCTCACTTACAGGGGACAGCAATCAGCCCCAGCATTTT. The encoded protein is CASSLTGDSNQPQHF.

The rearrangement uses TRBV27 and TRBJ2-7; TRBD2 agrees at 7 bases. The V gene's germline CDR1 is MNHEY and CDR2 SMNVEV (reference sequence). The CDR3 runs 14 residues. V shed 7 bases, J shed 3 bases, and the junction held 9 bases outside the gene matches. The chain's CDR3 is CASILEAGIYEQYF. The CDR3 DNA reads TGTGCCAGCATTCTAGAAGCGGGAATCTACGAGCAGTACTTC.

The chain links TRBV9 to TRBJ1-4; the match to TRBD1 covers 7 bases. V shed 3 bases, J shed 7 bases, and the junction held 6 bases outside the gene matches. The germline CDR1 and CDR2 sequences are SGDLS and YYNGEE. This CDR3 has 14 residues. The CDR3 here is CASSAGTVGEKLFF. In nucleotides, the CDR3 is TGTGCCAGCAGCGCGGGGACAGTGGGTGAAAAACTGTTTTTT. The full variable domain, with the rest looked up from reference TRBV9 and TRBJ1-4, is DSGVTQTPKHLITATGQRVTLRCSPRSGDLSVYWYQQSLDQGLQFLIQYYNGEERAKGNILERFSAQQFPDLHSELNLSSLELGDSALYFCASSAGTVGEKLFFGSGTQLSVL.

The chain joins TRBV9 to TRBJ2-1, with D perhaps matching TRBD1 (6 bases). The V end lost 0 bases, the J end lost 12 bases, and 10 bases lay between the germline ends. CDR3 length equals 12 residues. Germline V gene sequence: CDR1 SGDLS, CDR2 YYNGEE. CDR3 sequence reads: CASSVDGQRQFF. For the CDR3, the DNA is TGTGCCAGCAGCGTAGACGGACAGAGGCAGTTCTTC.

The genes are TRBV11-3 and TRBJ2-7; D perhaps matches TRBD1 (6 bases). The germline V gene encodes CDR1 SGHNT and CDR2 YENEEA. With 5 bases removed from V and 5 bases from J, the gap between germline ends came to 16 bases. This CDR3 is built from 14 residues. CDR3 loop: CASSEGDIVHEQYF. The CDR3 DNA follows: TGTGCCAGCAGCGAAGGGGACATCGTACACGAGCAGTACTTC.